Shown below are 3 T cell receptor beta chains from a single sample sequenced in a study of ipilimumab plus nivolumab after autologous stem cell transplantation. Sequencing was performed with immunoSEQ multiplex PCR; in TCRdb, only in-frame clones are kept and a portion is missing. The repertoire holds around 12,000 clones, with around 73% as singletons. The sequencing here drew on PBMCs, taken in a trial of ipilimumab plus nivolumab as post-transplant consolidation. The receptors here all came from a male donor with diffuse large B-cell lymphoma.

The rearrangement uses TRBV2 and TRBJ1-2, with a weak D call TRBD1 (5 bases). The CDR3 covers 14 residues. V lost 6 bases and J lost 0, with 11 bases in between. Germline V gene lookup returns CDR1 SNHLY and CDR2 FYNNEI. The CDR3 DNA reads as TGTGCCAGCAGCCCCACAGGATCTAACTATGGCTACACCTTC. This translates into CASSPTGSNYGYTF.

The V call is TRBV30, the J call TRBJ2-2, with 8 nucleotides matching TRBD2. The length of the CDR3 is 15 residues. Germline V gives CDR1 GTSNPN, CDR2 SVGIG (reference sequence). Germline trimming cut 3 bases from V and 0 bases from J; bases unmatched to any gene: 3. In DNA form, the CDR3 reads TGTGCCTGGAGACTGGGACTAGCGAACACCGGGGAGCTGTTTTTT. Translating gives CAWRLGLANTGELFF.

V is TRBV29-1 and J is TRBJ2-5; 7 bases line up with TRBD2. The ends lost 6 bases at V and 4 bases at J; junction bases unmatched: 8. This CDR3 comprises 13 residues. Germline-derived CDR1 and CDR2 are SQVTM and ANQGSEA. The CDR3 DNA reads as TGCAGCGTGGGAGGGGCCTTGCTAGAGACCCAGTACTTC. The encoded protein is CSVGGALLETQYF.